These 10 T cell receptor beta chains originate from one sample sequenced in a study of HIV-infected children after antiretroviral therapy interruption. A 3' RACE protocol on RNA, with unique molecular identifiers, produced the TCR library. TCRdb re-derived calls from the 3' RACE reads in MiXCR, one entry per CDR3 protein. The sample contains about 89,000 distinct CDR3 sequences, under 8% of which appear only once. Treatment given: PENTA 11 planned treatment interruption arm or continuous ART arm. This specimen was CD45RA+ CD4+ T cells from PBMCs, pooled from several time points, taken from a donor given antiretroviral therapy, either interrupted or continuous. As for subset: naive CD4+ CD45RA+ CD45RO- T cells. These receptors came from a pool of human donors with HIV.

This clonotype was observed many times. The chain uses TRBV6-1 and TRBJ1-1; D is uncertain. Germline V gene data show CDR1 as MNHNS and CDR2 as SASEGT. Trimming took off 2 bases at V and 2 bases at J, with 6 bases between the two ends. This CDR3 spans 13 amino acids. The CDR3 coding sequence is TGTGCCAGCAGTGAACAAAGAAACACTGAAGCTTTCTTT. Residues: CASSEQRNTEAFF.

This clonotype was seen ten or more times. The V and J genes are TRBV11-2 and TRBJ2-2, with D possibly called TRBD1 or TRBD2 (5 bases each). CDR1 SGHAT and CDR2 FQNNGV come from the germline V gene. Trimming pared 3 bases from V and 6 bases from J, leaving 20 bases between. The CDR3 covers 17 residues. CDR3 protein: CASSFRPSVRGPGELFF. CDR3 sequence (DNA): TGTGCCAGCAGCTTTAGACCCTCGGTGAGGGGTCCCGGGGAGCTGTTTTTT.

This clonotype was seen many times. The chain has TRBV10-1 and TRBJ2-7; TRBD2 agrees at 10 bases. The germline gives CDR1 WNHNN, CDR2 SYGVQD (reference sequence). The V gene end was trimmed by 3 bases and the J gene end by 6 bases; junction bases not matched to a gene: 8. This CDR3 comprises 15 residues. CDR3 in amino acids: CASSDIAGGHREQYF. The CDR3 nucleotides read TGCGCCAGCAGTGATATAGCGGGAGGTCACCGCGAGCAGTACTTC.

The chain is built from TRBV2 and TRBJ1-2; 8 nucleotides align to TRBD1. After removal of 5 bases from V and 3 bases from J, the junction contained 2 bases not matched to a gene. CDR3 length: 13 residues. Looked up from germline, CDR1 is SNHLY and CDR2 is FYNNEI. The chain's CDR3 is CASSSGQDYGYTF. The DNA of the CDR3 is TGTGCCAGCAGTTCGGGACAGGACTATGGCTACACCTTC.

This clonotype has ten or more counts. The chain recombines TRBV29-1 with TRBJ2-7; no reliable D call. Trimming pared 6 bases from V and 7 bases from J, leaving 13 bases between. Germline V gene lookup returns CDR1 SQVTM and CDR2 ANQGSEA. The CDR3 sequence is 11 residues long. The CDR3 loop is CSVRVPGEQYF. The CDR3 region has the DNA TGCAGCGTCCGGGTCCCCGGGGAGCAGTACTTC.

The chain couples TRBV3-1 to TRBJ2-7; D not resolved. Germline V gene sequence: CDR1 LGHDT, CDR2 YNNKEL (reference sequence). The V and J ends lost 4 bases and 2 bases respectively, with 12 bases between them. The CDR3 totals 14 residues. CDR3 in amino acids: CASSRVEIPYEQYF. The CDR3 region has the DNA TGTGCCAGCAGCCGCGTAGAGATCCCCTACGAGCAGTACTTC.

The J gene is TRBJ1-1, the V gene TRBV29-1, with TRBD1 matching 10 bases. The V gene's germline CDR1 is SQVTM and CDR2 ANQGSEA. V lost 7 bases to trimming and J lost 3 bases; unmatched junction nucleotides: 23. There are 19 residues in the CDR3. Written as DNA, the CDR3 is TGCAGCGCCGCTGACGTAACCGGGACAGGGGTAATGGGGGACACTGAAGCTTTCTTT. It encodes CSAADVTGTGVMGDTEAFF.

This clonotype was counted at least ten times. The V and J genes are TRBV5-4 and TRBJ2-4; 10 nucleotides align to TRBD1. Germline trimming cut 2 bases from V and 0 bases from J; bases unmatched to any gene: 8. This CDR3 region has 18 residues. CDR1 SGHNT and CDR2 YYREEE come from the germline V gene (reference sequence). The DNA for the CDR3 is TGTGCCAGCAGCTTAAAGGGACAGGGGATTCGAGCCAAAAACATTCAGTACTTC. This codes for CASSLKGQGIRAKNIQYF.

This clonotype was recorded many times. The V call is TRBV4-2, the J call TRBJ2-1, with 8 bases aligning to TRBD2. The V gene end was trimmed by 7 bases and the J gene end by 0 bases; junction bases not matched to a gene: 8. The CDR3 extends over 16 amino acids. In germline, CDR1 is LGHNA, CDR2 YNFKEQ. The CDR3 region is CASTRLSGGSYNEQFF. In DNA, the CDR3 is TGTGCCAGCACCCGACTCAGCGGGGGCTCCTACAATGAGCAGTTCTTC.

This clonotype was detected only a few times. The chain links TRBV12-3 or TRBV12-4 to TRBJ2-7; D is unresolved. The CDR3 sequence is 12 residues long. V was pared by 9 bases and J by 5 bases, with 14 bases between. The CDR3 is CASRRMPDEQYF. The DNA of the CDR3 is TGTGCCAGTCGCCGTATGCCAGACGAGCAGTACTTC.